The 17 T cell receptor beta chains below come from one sample, sequenced in a study of tumor and adjacent non-tumor tissue in lung cancer. The template was RNA from unsorted bulk tissue. The normal lung tissue was taken more than 3 cm from the tumor edge. A modified ARM-PCR protocol with three rounds of nested PCR amplified TCRbeta. TCRdb analysed the multiplex PCR reads with MiXCR anew, one entry per CDR3 protein. This sample has under 80,000 distinct CDR3 sequences, with approximately 73% found just once. Sequenced input: distant non-tumor lung tissue. The receptors originated from a man in his 60s with non-small cell lung cancer.

For this clonotype: The junction differs from germline at one of its ends, possibly a read error. V usage is TRBV4-1 and J usage is TRBJ2-3, with D maybe TRBD1 (5 bases). CDR1 MGHRA and CDR2 YSYEKL come from the germline V gene. This CDR3 is 17 amino acids long. Written as DNA, the CDR3 is TGCTCCAGCAGCCAAGATATGGGCCAGGACATCACAGAAACGCAGTATTTT. Encoded protein: CSSSQDMGQDITETQYF.

This chain connects TRBV11-3 to TRBJ2-1, with D possibly matching TRBD2 (6 bases). Trimming left V 5 bases short and J 9 bases short, with 23 bases between. CDR1 and CDR2 (germline): SGHNT, YENEEA. This CDR3 spans 16 amino acids. CDR3 in amino acids: CASSLNQLAGLAEQFF. As DNA, the CDR3 is TGTGCCAGCAGCCTTAACCAACTAGCAGGGTTAGCTGAGCAGTTCTTC.

Details on this clonotype: At one end the junction does not follow the germline gene, possibly because of a read error. The rearrangement joins TRBV11-1 to TRBJ2-1; 9 bases line up with TRBD2. The CDR3 runs to 16 residues. Germline assignment: CDR1 SGHAT and CDR2 FQDESV (reference sequence). CDR3 DNA sequence: TGTGCCAGTGGTCCAGGGACGCGGGGGGGATACAATGAGCTGTTCTTC. This sequence encodes CASGPGTRGGYNELFF. Full variable domain (missing parts from reference TRBV11-1 and TRBJ2-1): EAEVAQSPRYKITEKSQAVAFWCDPISGHATLYWYRQILGQGPELLVQFQDESVVDDSQLPKDRFSAERLKGVDSTLKIQPAELGDSAMYLCASGPGTRGGYNELFFGPGTRLTVL.

This clonotype was found once. The genes are TRBV11-1 and TRBJ2-1; 7 bases match TRBD2. This CDR3 is 14 amino acids long. CDR1 is SGHAT, CDR2 FQDESV, per germline (reference sequence). V shed 8 bases, J shed 9 bases, and the junction held 13 bases outside the gene matches. The CDR3: CASEWWEGPGEQFF. The CDR3, as DNA: TGTGCCAGCGAGTGGTGGGAGGGCCCTGGTGAGCAGTTCTTC.

This clonotype was seen at least ten times. The rearrangement joins TRBV7-9 to TRBJ1-1; D is uncertain. The length of the CDR3 is 12 residues. Germline V gene data show CDR1 as SEHNR and CDR2 as FQNEAQ (reference sequence). Trimming pared 7 bases from V and 2 bases from J, leaving 8 bases between. The CDR3 reads CASNLHNTEAFF. In nucleotides, the CDR3 is TGTGCCAGCAACCTCCATAACACTGAAGCTTTCTTT.

Comments on this clonotype: The junction and the germline gene differ at one end; a read error may be behind it. The chain links TRBV29-1 to TRBJ1-5; D is perhaps TRBD1 (5 bases). The CDR3 is 13 amino acids. CDR1 and CDR2 (germline): SQVTM, ANQGSEA. As DNA, the CDR3 is TGCAGCGTTATTCCAGGGCGAGATCAGCCCAAGCATTTT. It encodes CSVIPGRDQPKHF. Drawing the rest from reference TRBV29-1 and TRBJ1-5, the complete variable domain is SAVISQKPSRDICQRGTSLTIQCQVDSQVTMMFWYRQQPGQSLTLIATANQGSEATYESGFVIDKFPISRPNLTFSTLTVSNMSPEDSSIYLCSVIPGRDQPKHFGDGTRLSIL.

The chain is built from TRBV6-5 and TRBJ1-1; D ambiguous. The CDR3 has 15 residues. V was clipped by 9 bases and J by 4 bases, with 21 bases between them. The V gene's germline CDR1 is MNHEY and CDR2 SVGAGI. CDR3 protein: CASIYGGQESTEAFF. The CDR3 DNA is TGTGCCAGTATTTACGGCGGTCAGGAGTCCACTGAAGCTTTCTTT.

This clonotype was picked up one time. This chain links TRBV6-1 with TRBJ2-7; D is ambiguous. Looked up from germline, CDR1 is MNHNS and CDR2 is SASEGT. V dropped 4 bases and J dropped 6 bases, with 10 bases sitting between them. This CDR3 is 12 amino acids long. CDR3 DNA: TGTGCCAGCAGTGCCGCCGGCTTCGAGCAGTACTTC. Amino acids: CASSAAGFEQYF.

Details on this clonotype: A much larger clone differs from this one at a single base, so this may be a read error. The V and J genes are TRBV12-3 or TRBV12-4 and TRBJ2-1; D is ambiguous. This CDR3 region has 11 residues. Trimming took off 7 bases at V and 7 bases at J, with 8 bases between the two ends. Written as DNA, the CDR3 is TGTGCCAGCAATTTGAAAAATGAGCAGTTCTTC. Translation: CASNLKNEQFF.

With regard to this clonotype: A junction boundary mismatches the germline segment, possibly from a read error. The chain links TRBV11-1 to TRBJ2-1, with a weak D call TRBD1 (5 bases). The CDR3 sequence is 15 residues long. Germline lookup yields CDR1 SGHAT and CDR2 FQDESV (reference sequence). CDR3 protein: CASSPAMVLDNEQFF. The DNA for the CDR3 is TGTGCCAGCAGCCCTGCAATGGTGTTGGACAATGAACAGTTCTTC.

The rearrangement uses TRBV11-1 and TRBJ2-1; D possibly matches TRBD1 or TRBD2 (5 bases each). This CDR3 has 16 residues. CDR1 SGHAT and CDR2 FQDESV come from the germline V gene (reference sequence). Trimming cost V 6 bases and J 4 bases, with 19 bases left between them. The CDR3 spells CASSPGTLGEYNEQFF. Here the CDR3 DNA reads TGTGCCAGCAGTCCAGGAACGCTGGGGGAATACAATGAGCAGTTCTTC.

V usage is TRBV6-1 and J usage is TRBJ2-1; possible D gene TRBD2, 6 bases. The V end lost 1 base, the J end lost 8 bases, and 15 bases lay between the germline ends. The CDR3 length is 15 residues. Germline CDR1 reads MNHNS; CDR2 reads SASEGT. CDR3 loop: CASSEEAGSHDEQFF. In nucleotides, the CDR3 is TGTGCCAGCAGTGAAGAAGCGGGTTCCCACGATGAGCAGTTCTTC.

Details on this clonotype: Given the absence of the conserved phenylalanine or tryptophan at the CDR3 end, a read error is likely. The rearrangement uses TRBV4-2 and TRBJ2-7; 7 bases fit TRBD2. The CDR3 spans 14 residues. In germline, CDR1 is LGHNA, CDR2 YNFKEQ. With 4 bases clipped from V and 5 bases from J, the junction kept 8 bases outside the gene matches. CDR3: CASSPTGGMDEQYL. The CDR3 region has the DNA TGTGCCAGCAGCCCGACGGGGGGTATGGACGAGCAGTACTTA.

In regard to this clonotype: The junction shows a germline mismatch at one end, possibly a read error. V and J are TRBV18 and TRBJ1-2; 9 bases align to TRBD1. This CDR3 is built from 14 residues. Germline CDR1 is KGHSH and CDR2 is LQKENI. CDR3 DNA sequence: TGTACCAGCTCACCGGGACAGGGAGACTATGGCTACACCTTC. Amino acid sequence: CTSSPGQGDYGYTF. The full variable domain, its missing parts supplied by reference TRBV18 and TRBJ1-2, is NAGVMQNPRHLVRRRGQEARLRCSPMKGHSHVYWYRQLPEEGLKFMVYLQKENIIDESGMPKERFSAEFPKEGPSILRIQQVVRGDSAAYFCTSSPGQGDYGYTFGSGTRLTVV.

Ten or more counts support this clonotype. The chain employs TRBV20-1 and TRBJ1-1, with D possibly being TRBD1 (6 bases). The CDR3 is made up of 13 amino acids. Germline CDR1 and CDR2: DFQATT and SNEGSKA (reference sequence). V was trimmed by 4 bases and J by 10 bases, leaving 19 bases between them. The DNA of the CDR3 is TGCAGTGCTATCCGGGGGGCTGGGGCCGGAGCTTTCTTT. Protein product: CSAIRGAGAGAFF.

With respect to this clonotype: Because it lacks the conserved phenylalanine or tryptophan at the end, this CDR3 is likely a read error. Because the CDR3's place on the DNA is in doubt, the DNA is left out and the CDR3 is given as listed by TCRdb. This rearrangement joins TRBV20-1 to TRBJ2-7; the D call in the table, TRBD1, was not verified against the DNA. Germline V lookup: CDR1 DFQATT, CDR2 SNEGSKA (reference sequence). The CDR3 adds up to 14 amino acids, both ends counted. The CDR3 is CSAPSDSPFYEQYL.

On this clonotype: At one end the junction does not follow the germline gene, possibly because of a read error. The chain combines TRBV12-3 or TRBV12-4 with TRBJ2-7; 7 nucleotides match TRBD1. The CDR3 sequence is 13 residues long. CDR3 loop: CASQGDSTYEHYF. The CDR3 DNA reads TGTGCCTCTCAGGGGGATAGCACCTACGAGCATTACTTC.